This T cell receptor beta chain was recorded in a study of cytomegalovirus exposure and HLA in healthy donors. The PCR had 60 Vbeta and 13 Jbeta primers. The protocol was immunoSEQ multiplex PCR, while the TCRdb copy is restricted to in-frame clones and leaves out a portion. The sample lists about 170,000 clones, about 85% occurring once. The CDR3 is made up of 14 amino acids. Germline trimming cut 5 bases from V and 3 bases from J; bases unmatched to any gene: 4. Germline lookup yields CDR1 SGHNT and CDR2 YENEEA. This rearrangement joins TRBV11-3 to TRBJ2-7; 10 positions agree with TRBD2. The specimen was PBMCs. This receptor was identified in a man aged 25-45 years in good health and CMV-seropositive. The CDR3 bases are TGTGCCAGCAGCCGTGCTAGCGGGAGCTACGAGCAGTACTTC. It yields the protein CASSRASGSYEQYF.